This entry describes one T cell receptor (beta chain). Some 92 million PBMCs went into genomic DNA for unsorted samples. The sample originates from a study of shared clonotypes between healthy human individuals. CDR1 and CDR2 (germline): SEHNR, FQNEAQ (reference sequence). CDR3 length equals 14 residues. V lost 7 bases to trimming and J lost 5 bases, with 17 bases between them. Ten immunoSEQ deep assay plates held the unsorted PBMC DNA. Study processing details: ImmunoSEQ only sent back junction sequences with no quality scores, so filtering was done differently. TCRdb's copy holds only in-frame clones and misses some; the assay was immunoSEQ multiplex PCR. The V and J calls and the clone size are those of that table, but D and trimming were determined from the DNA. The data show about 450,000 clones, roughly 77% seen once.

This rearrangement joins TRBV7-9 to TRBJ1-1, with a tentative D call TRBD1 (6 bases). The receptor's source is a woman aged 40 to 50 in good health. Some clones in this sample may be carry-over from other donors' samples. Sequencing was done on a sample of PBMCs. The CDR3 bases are TGTGCCAGCAAGCTTAGACAGGTGTCGACTGAAGCTTTCTTT. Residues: CASKLRQVSTEAFF.